Listed below are T cell receptor beta chains from one sample, sequenced in a study of identical twins. TCRdb processed the 5' RACE reads anew with MiXCR; each CDR3 protein has one entry. This sample has about 570,000 distinct CDR3 sequences, with roughly 9.5% found just once. The data were also submitted as part of a second study, on yellow fever vaccine responses in identical twins.

The sample consisted of PBMCs. All receptors come from a woman aged 18-29 years in good health. Each CDR3 is given with its conserved first and last residue. The D gene is left open where the match is weak. Clone size is shown for a subset of rows, as once, few, many or a class of expanded clone.

cdr3_length	j_call	v_call	d_call	clone_size	cdr3_nt	cdr3_aa
15	TRBJ1-5	TRBV6-1	.	many	TGTGCCAGCAGTGAACAAGGAATCGTCAATCAGCCCCAGCATTTT	CASSEQGIVNQPQHF
18	TRBJ2-5	TRBV7-8	TRBD1	.	TGTGCCAGCAGCCTGAATCTTCATCGAGGACAGGGCCCCATGGCCCAGTACTTC	CASSLNLHRGQGPMAQYF
16	TRBJ2-7	TRBV7-9	TRBD2	.	TGTGCCAGCAGCCCGGCGGCCGGGAGGGCCGGATACGAGCAGTACTTC	CASSPAAGRAGYEQYF
14	TRBJ2-7	TRBV11-2	TRBD2	many	TGTGCCAGCAGCGTAACTAGCGGGAGGCACGAGCAGTACTTC	CASSVTSGRHEQYF
16	TRBJ2-3	TRBV7-9	TRBD2	many	TGTGCCAGCAGCTTAGGGAGCGGGGCCTTCACAGATACGCAGTATTTT	CASSLGSGAFTDTQYF
13	TRBJ2-1	TRBV5-4	.	few	TGTGCCAGCAGCCAGCCACGGGGTAATGAGCAGTTCTTC	CASSQPRGNEQFF
16	TRBJ2-2	TRBV27	TRBD2	few	TGTGCCAGGGGACTAGCGGGGCCCGATGGCACCGGGGAGCTGTTTTTT	CARGLAGPDGTGELFF
15	TRBJ2-5	TRBV5-1	TRBD2	.	TGCGCCAGCAGCGAGCCGCGGGGGGCCCAAGAGACCCAGTACTTC	CASSEPRGAQETQYF
16	TRBJ2-1	TRBV20-1	TRBD2	.	TGCAGTGCTAGAGAGTTGCGGGAGTCCTCCTACAATGAGCAGTTCTTC	CSARELRESSYNEQFF
15	TRBJ1-1	TRBV12-3/TRBV12-4	.	many	TGTGCCAGCAGTTTAGAGGGCAGCATGAACACTGAAGCTTTCTTT	CASSLEGSMNTEAFF
15	TRBJ2-1	TRBV7-2	.	few	TGTGCCAGCAGCTTAGGTGCCTTCTCCTACAATGAGCAGTTCTTC	CASSLGAFSYNEQFF
12	TRBJ2-2	TRBV29-1	.	.	TGCAGCGGTGGGCTCCAAGCCGGGGAGCTGTTTTTT	CSGGLQAGELFF
15	TRBJ1-1	TRBV6-1	TRBD1	many	TGTGCCAGCAGGGTAGGACAGGGGGCTAACACTGAAGCTTTCTTT	CASRVGQGANTEAFF
15	TRBJ2-1	TRBV24-1	TRBD2	many	TGTGCCACCAGTGATCCGGGACTAGCGGACAATGAGCAGTTCTTC	CATSDPGLADNEQFF
20	TRBJ2-1	TRBV9	TRBD2	many	TGTGCCAGCAGCTCCCGAAGGACTAGCGGGGGGCAACACTCCTACAATGAGCAGTTCTTC	CASSSRRTSGGQHSYNEQFF
10	TRBJ2-7	TRBV2	.	.	TGTGCCAGCAGTGAGTTCGAGCAGTACTTC	CASSEFEQYF
14	TRBJ2-3	TRBV12-3/TRBV12-4	.	.	TGTGCCAGCAACGGAGGCGGAATCCCCGATACGCAGTATTTT	CASNGGGIPDTQYF
13	TRBJ1-1	TRBV29-1	TRBD1	few	TGCAGCATGACAACAGGGGCGGGCACTGAAGCTTTCTTT	CSMTTGAGTEAFF
17	TRBJ2-7	TRBV2	TRBD2	many	TGTGCCAGCAGTTCACTAGCGTTCCCTCTGGGGGCCTACGAGCAGTACTTC	CASSSLAFPLGAYEQYF
14	TRBJ2-7	TRBV10-3	.	many	TGTGCCATCAGTGAGGCAGGGACGACCTACGAGCAGTACTTC	CAISEAGTTYEQYF
15	TRBJ2-7	TRBV7-2	.	many	TGTGCCAGCAGCTTAGATGGACTAATCTCCTACGAGCAGTACTTC	CASSLDGLISYEQYF
14	TRBJ1-1	TRBV7-3	.	.	TGTGCCAGCAGACGTTCGGGGCAGAACACTGAAGCTTTCTTT	CASRRSGQNTEAFF
14	TRBJ2-7	TRBV30	.	many	TGTGCCTGGAGTTCCCTCGGCGGGACCTACGAGCAGTACTTC	CAWSSLGGTYEQYF
13	TRBJ2-7	TRBV28	.	many	TGCGCCAGCAGCTTTGGGGGTACCTACGAGCAGTACTTC	CASSFGGTYEQYF
15	TRBJ2-1	TRBV29-1	TRBD2	many	TGCAGCGTGGCCGGGACTAGCGGGAGCAACAATGAGCAGTTCTTC	CSVAGTSGSNNEQFF